This is a list of T cell receptor beta chains from one sample in a study of cytomegalovirus exposure and HLA in healthy donors. Clones were sequenced by immunoSEQ multiplex PCR, and TCRdb holds only the in-frame ones, with some missing. The table includes roughly 200,000 clones, roughly four fifths detected once. Sequenced material: PBMCs. Every receptor here comes from a woman younger than 35 in good health and CMV-seronegative. Both conserved end residues are part of each CDR3. A D gene is named only where the DNA matches it firmly.

V gene	D gene	J gene	CDR3 protein
TRBV7-2	TRBD2	TRBJ2-1	CASSFLLAGQSGEQFF
TRBV19	NA	TRBJ2-7	CASSRRGADEQYF
TRBV29-1	NA	TRBJ1-2	CSVEFREGGYGYTF
TRBV7-2	TRBD2	TRBJ2-2	CASSLSPLAGDTGELFF
TRBV4-1	NA	TRBJ1-5	CASSTLGRYQPQHF
TRBV5-4	TRBD2	TRBJ2-3	CASSQDREREGTDTQYF
TRBV7-9	NA	TRBJ2-5	CASSFPIGGQETQYF
TRBV23-1	TRBD2	TRBJ2-3	CASSNSGLAENHGTDTQYF
TRBV19	TRBD1	TRBJ2-2	CASSKAGGNTGELFF
TRBV19	NA	TRBJ1-1	CASSIGGGNTEAFF
TRBV30	TRBD1	TRBJ2-4	CAWDRGGLAKNIQYF
TRBV27	NA	TRBJ2-1	CASSSITNYPSYNEQFF
TRBV27	NA	TRBJ2-1	CASSLERAAPRFF
TRBV10-3	NA	TRBJ1-1	CAISDVRRLATEAFF
TRBV6-5	NA	TRBJ1-2	CASSYDVGGVGGYTF
TRBV4-1	TRBD1	TRBJ1-1	CASSQDTGVFTEAFF
TRBV6-5	NA	TRBJ2-3	CASSYEGSKTDTQYF
TRBV19	NA	TRBJ2-3	CASSIDTASTDTQYF
TRBV7-9	TRBD1	TRBJ1-2	CASSLEMTGHGYTF
TRBV27	NA	TRBJ2-1	CASRTVLSGGYNEQFF
TRBV30	TRBD1	TRBJ2-5	CAWSRQGETQYF
TRBV28	NA	TRBJ1-2	CASSLLRGSGRTLYGYTF
TRBV19	TRBD1	TRBJ1-4	CASSDPGQGRANEKLFF
TRBV19	TRBD2	TRBJ2-7	CASSEYRLAGRYEQYF
TRBV28	NA	TRBJ1-2	CASSPGWYGYTF
TRBV5-4	NA	TRBJ2-1	CASSFVTSFNEQFF
TRBV2	TRBD2	TRBJ2-1	CASRPLAADSYNEQFF
TRBV5-6	NA	TRBJ2-1	CASSLDSVNEQFF
TRBV11-2	TRBD2	TRBJ2-1	CASSPSGLAAYSYNEQFF
TRBV5-1	TRBD2	NA	CASSLVAGLYEQYF
TRBV27	TRBD2	TRBJ2-1	CASSLLLAGVGEQFF